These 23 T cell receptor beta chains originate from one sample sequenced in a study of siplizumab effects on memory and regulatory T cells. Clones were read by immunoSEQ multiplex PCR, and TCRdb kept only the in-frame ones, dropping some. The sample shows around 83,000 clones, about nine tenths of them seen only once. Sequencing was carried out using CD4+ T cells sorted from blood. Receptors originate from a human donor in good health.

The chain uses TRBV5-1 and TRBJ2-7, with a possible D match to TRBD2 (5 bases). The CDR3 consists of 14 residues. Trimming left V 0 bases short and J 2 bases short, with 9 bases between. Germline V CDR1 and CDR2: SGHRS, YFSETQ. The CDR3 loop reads CASSLGASTYEQYF. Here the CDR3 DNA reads TGCGCCAGCAGCTTGGGGGCTAGCACCTACGAGCAGTACTTC. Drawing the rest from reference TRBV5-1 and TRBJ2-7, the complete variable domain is KAGVTQTPRYLIKTRGQQVTLSCSPISGHRSVSWYQQTPGQGLQFLFEYFSETQRNKGNFPGRFSGRQFSNSRSEMNVSTLELGDSALYLCASSLGASTYEQYFGPGTRLTVT.

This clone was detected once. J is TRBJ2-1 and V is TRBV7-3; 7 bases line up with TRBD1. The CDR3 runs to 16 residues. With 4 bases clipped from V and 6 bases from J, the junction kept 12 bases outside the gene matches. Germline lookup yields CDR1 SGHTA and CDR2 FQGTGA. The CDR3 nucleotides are TGTGCCAGCAGCTACCAGCGGACAGGCCAGGGCAATGAGCAGTTCTTC. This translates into CASSYQRTGQGNEQFF. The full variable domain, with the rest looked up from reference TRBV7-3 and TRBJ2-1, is GAGVSQTPSNKVTEKGKYVELRCDPISGHTALYWYRQSLGQGPEFLIYFQGTGAADDSGLPNDRFFAVRPEGSVSTLKIQRTERGDSAVYLCASSYQRTGQGNEQFFGPGTRLTVL.

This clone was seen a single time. The CDR3 spells CASSDGQGRGKNTEAFF. The CDR3 bases are TGTGCCAGCAGCGACGGACAGGGGCGAGGGAAGAACACTGAAGCTTTCTTT. This rearrangement joins TRBV9 to TRBJ1-1; TRBD1 matches 9 bases. With 3 bases clipped from V and 1 base from J, the junction kept 10 bases outside the gene matches. CDR1 is SGDLS, CDR2 YYNGEE, per germline. The CDR3 loop spans 17 amino acids.

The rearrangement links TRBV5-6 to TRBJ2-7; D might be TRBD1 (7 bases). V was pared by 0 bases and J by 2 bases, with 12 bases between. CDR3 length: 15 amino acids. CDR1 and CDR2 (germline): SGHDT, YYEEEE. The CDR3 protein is CASSLASGGPYEQYF. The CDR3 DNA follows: TGTGCCAGCAGCTTGGCTTCAGGGGGGCCCTACGAGCAGTACTTC.

In DNA form, the CDR3 reads TGCGCCAGCAGCTTGCCAGAACAGGGGGGGATAAATGAGCAGTTCTTC. Its protein is CASSLPEQGGINEQFF. V usage is TRBV5-1 and J usage is TRBJ2-1; D is possibly TRBD1 (8 bases). The V gene lost 1 base and the J gene lost 7 bases, with 18 bases spanning the gap. Looked up from germline, CDR1 is SGHRS and CDR2 is YFSETQ. The CDR3 is 16 residues long.

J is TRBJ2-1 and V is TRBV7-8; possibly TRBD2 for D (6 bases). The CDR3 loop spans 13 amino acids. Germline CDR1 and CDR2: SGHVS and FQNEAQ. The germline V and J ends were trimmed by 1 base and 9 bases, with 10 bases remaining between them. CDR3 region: CASSLGGNREQFF. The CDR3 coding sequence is TGTGCCAGCAGCTTAGGCGGGAACCGTGAGCAGTTCTTC.

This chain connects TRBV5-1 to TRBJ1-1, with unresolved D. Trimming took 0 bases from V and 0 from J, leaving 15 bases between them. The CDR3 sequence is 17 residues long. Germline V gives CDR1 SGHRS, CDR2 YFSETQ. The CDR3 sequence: CASSLDGRMIVNTEAFF. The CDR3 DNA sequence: TGCGCCAGCAGCTTGGATGGGCGGATGATAGTGAACACTGAAGCTTTCTTT.

Here the CDR3 reads CATSLADTQYF. The CDR3 DNA follows: TGTGCCACCAGCCTGGCCGATACGCAGTATTTT. The chain couples TRBV15 to TRBJ2-3; D not resolved. The germline gives CDR1 LNHNV, CDR2 YYDKDF (reference sequence). This CDR3 is built from 11 residues. The V and J ends lost 5 bases and 6 bases respectively, with 6 bases between them.

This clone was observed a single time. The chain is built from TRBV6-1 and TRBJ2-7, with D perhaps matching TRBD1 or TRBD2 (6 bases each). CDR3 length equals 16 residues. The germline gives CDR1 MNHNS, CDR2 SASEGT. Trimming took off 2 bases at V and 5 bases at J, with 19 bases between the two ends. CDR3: CASSEIGGWNRNEQYF. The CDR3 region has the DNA TGTGCCAGCAGTGAAATAGGGGGGTGGAATCGGAACGAGCAGTACTTC.

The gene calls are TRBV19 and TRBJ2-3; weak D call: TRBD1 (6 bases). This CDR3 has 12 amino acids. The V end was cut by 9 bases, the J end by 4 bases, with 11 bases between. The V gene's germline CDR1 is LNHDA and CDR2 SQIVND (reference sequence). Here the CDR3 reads CARIQGSDTQYF. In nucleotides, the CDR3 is TGTGCCAGGATACAGGGATCAGATACGCAGTATTTT.

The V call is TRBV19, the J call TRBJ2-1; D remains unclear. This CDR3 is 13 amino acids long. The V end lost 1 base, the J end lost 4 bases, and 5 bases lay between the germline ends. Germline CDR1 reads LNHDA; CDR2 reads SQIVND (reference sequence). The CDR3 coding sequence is TGTGCCAGTAGTATAGGGGGTTACAATGAGCAGTTCTTC. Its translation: CASSIGGYNEQFF.

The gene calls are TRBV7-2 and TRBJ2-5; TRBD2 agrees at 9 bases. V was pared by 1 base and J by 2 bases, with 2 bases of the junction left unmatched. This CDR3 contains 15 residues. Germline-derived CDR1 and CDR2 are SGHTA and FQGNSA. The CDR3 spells CASSLGLAGQETQYF. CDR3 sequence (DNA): TGTGCCAGCAGCTTAGGTCTAGCGGGACAAGAGACCCAGTACTTC.

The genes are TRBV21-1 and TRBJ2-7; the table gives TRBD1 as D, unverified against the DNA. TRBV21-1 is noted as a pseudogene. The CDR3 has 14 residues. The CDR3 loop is CASSKRDSSYEQYF. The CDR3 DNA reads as TGTGCCAGCAGCAAAAGGGACAGCTCCTACGAGCAGTACTTC.

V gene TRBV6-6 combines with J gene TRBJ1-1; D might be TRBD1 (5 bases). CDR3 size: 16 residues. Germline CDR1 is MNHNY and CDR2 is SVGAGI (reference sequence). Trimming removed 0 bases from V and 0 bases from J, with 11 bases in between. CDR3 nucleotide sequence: TGTGCCAGCAGTTACTCGATCAGGGCGATGAACACTGAAGCTTTCTTT. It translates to CASSYSIRAMNTEAFF.

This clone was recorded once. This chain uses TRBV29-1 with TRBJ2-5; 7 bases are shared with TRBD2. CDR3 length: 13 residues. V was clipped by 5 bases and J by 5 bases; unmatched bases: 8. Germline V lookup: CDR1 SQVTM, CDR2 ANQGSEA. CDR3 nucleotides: TGCAGCGTTCGGCGGGAGATGATGGAGACCCAGTACTTC. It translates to CSVRREMMETQYF.

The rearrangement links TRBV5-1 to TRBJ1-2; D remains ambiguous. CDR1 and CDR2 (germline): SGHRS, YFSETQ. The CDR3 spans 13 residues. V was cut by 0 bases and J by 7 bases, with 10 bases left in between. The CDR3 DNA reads TGCGCCAGCAGCTTGGTAGGATTGAGTGGCTACACCTTC. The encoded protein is CASSLVGLSGYTF.

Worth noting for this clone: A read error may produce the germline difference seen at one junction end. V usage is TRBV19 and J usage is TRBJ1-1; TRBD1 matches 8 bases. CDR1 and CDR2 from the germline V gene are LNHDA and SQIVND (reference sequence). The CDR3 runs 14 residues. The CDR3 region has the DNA TGTGCCAATAGTACCGGACAGGGAGGGACTGAAGCTTTCTTT. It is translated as CANSTGQGGTEAFF.

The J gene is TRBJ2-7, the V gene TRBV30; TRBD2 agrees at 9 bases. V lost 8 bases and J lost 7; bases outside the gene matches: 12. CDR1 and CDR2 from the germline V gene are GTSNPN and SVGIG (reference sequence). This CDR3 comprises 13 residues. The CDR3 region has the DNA TGTGCCCTAAATTCCGGACTAGCGCGGGAGCAGTACTTC. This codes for CALNSGLAREQYF.

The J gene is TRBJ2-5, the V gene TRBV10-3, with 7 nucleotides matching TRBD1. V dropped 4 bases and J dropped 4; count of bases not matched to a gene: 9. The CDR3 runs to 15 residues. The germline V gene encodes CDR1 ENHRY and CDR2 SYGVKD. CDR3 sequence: CAISVGGEITETQYF. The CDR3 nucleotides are TGTGCCATCAGTGTAGGGGGCGAGATAACAGAGACCCAGTACTTC.

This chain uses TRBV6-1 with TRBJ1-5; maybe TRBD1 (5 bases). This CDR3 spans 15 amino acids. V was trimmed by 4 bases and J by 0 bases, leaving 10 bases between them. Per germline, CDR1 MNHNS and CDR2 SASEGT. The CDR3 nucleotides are TGTGCCAGCAGTGGGGGGACGGATAGCAATCAGCCCCAGCATTTT. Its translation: CASSGGTDSNQPQHF.

This CDR3 reads CASSVGTEQYF. The CDR3 nucleotides read TGTGCCAGCAGTGTAGGTACCGAGCAGTACTTC. This chain uses TRBV6-1 with TRBJ2-7; D ambiguous. CDR3 size: 11 residues. Between the trimmed V and J ends, which lost 4 bases and 6 bases, there was a span of 7 bases. Germline V gene data show CDR1 as MNHNS and CDR2 as SASEGT.

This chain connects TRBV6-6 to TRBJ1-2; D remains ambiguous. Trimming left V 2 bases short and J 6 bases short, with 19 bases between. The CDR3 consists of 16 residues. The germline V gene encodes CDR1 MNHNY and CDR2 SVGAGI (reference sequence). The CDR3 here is CASSYTAQGHSHGYTF. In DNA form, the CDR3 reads TGTGCCAGCAGTTACACAGCGCAAGGTCATTCCCATGGCTACACCTTC.

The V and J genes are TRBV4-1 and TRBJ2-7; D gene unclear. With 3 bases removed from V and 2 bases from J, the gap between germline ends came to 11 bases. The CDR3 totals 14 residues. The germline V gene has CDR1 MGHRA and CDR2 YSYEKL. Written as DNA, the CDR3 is TGCGCCAGCAGCCATGCGACACCAGCCTACGAGCAGTACTTC. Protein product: CASSHATPAYEQYF.